This T cell receptor (beta chain) appears in the sequencing data of a study of blood T cell repertoires in COVID-19. Background on the study: Italy, Spain and the United States were the sources of the convalescent and acute COVID-19 samples. T cells, B-cell-depleted T cells, or PBMCs supplied cDNA or gDNA.

This clone was observed a few times. This CDR3 contains 13 residues. The germline gives CDR1 SGHRS, CDR2 YFSETQ. The V end was cut by 4 bases, the J end by 7 bases, with 12 bases between. Only in-frame clones appear in the TCRdb table, and some are missing; sequencing was by immunoSEQ multiplex PCR. The table shows about 140,000 clones, with 60% to 85% occurring only once. This clonotype was obtained from an elderly woman with active or convalescent COVID-19. The rearrangement joins TRBV5-1 to TRBJ2-1; possibly TRBD2 for D (5 bases). Sequenced material: peripheral blood. CDR3 amino acids: CASSITSWNEQFF. The DNA for the CDR3 is TGCGCCAGCAGCATCACTAGTTGGAATGAGCAGTTCTTC.